Sequencing of this T cell receptor (beta chain) was carried out in a study of T cell responses to AZD1222 COVID-19 vaccine. Between the trimmed V and J ends, which lost 0 bases and 2 bases, there was a span of 10 bases. CDR3 size: 15 residues. Germline CDR1 reads SGHNT; CDR2 reads YYREEE (reference sequence). Worth noting for this clone: Its antigen is as yet unknown.

Here immunoSEQ multiplex PCR was the method, and the copy in TCRdb shows in-frame clones only, minus some. The sample lists approximately 120,000 clones; around 87% were seen once. Study-level findings and limits: Targets within unmutated variant regions were reportedly found for nearly half of spike-specific TCRs.

The clonotype comes from an adult who received the AZD1222 COVID-19 vaccine. The rearrangement links TRBV5-4 to TRBJ2-3; D gene uncertain. The sample consisted of peripheral blood, taken 28 days after the second AZD1222 dose. The CDR3 sequence is CASSLEGHHTDTQYF. The CDR3 bases are TGTGCCAGCAGCTTGGAAGGGCATCACACAGATACGCAGTATTTT.